The 15 T cell receptor beta chains listed next were all sequenced from one sample in a study of T cell changes during pregnancy in multiple sclerosis. TCRdb's table, derived via immunoSEQ multiplex PCR, lists solely in-frame clones and lacks some. The data contain about 51,000 clones, over 80% of them singletons. The source was CD4+ T cells from peripheral blood mononuclear cells, collected in the third trimester of pregnancy. The receptors derive from a female donor with multiple sclerosis, enrolled in a pregnancy study.

The chain links TRBV9 to TRBJ2-3; 8 nucleotides align to TRBD2. V lost 1 base, J lost 6 bases, and 4 bases stayed unmatched. The CDR3 has 14 amino acids. Germline CDR1 and CDR2: SGDLS and YYNGEE. This chain's CDR3 is CASSVQAGADTQYF. As DNA, the CDR3 is TGTGCCAGCAGCGTACAAGCGGGAGCTGATACGCAGTATTTT.

This clone was seen a few times. The genes are TRBV2 and TRBJ2-2; no firm D call. This CDR3 is built from 15 residues. The V end was cut by 4 bases, the J end by 0 bases, with 9 bases between. Germline V gene sequence: CDR1 SNHLY, CDR2 FYNNEI. The CDR3 DNA is TGTGCCAGCAGTGGGCAGCTAGCGAACACCGGGGAGCTGTTTTTT. It yields the protein CASSGQLANTGELFF.

Only one count was recorded for this clone. The CDR3 here is CASSLDSVYGYTF. The CDR3 coding sequence is TGTGCCAGCAGCTTGGACAGTGTCTATGGCTACACCTTC. The chain employs TRBV7-2 and TRBJ1-2, with D possibly matching TRBD1 (6 bases). Germline values: CDR1 SGHTA, CDR2 FQGNSA. V shed 3 bases and J shed 4 bases, with 9 bases lying between them. The CDR3 spans 13 residues. The full variable domain, its missing parts supplied by reference TRBV7-2 and TRBJ1-2, is GAGVSQSPSNKVTEKGKDVELRCDPISGHTALYWYRQSLGQGLEFLIYFQGNSAPDKSGLPSDRFSAERTGGSVSTLTIQRTQQEDSAVYLCASSLDSVYGYTFGSGTRLTVV.

V usage is TRBV7-9 and J usage is TRBJ2-1; 8 positions match TRBD2. Germline CDR1 SEHNR, CDR2 FQNEAQ (reference sequence). The CDR3 contains 17 residues. J lost 0 bases, V lost 7 bases, and 11 bases had no gene match. CDR3 bases: TGTGCCAGCATCGATTTCGGGAGGGTCAGCTCCTACAATGAGCAGTTCTTC. Translated, it gives CASIDFGRVSSYNEQFF. Complete variable domain (other parts from reference TRBV7-9 and TRBJ2-1): DTGVSQNPRHKITKRGQNVTFRCDPISEHNRLYWYRQTLGQGPEFLTYFQNEAQLEKSRLLSDRFSAERPKGSFSTLEIQRTEQGDSAMYLCASIDFGRVSSYNEQFFGPGTRLTVL.

The V call is TRBV7-2, the J call TRBJ2-5, with D maybe TRBD2 (7 bases). Germline V gene lookup returns CDR1 SGHTA and CDR2 FQGNSA. The V end lost 3 bases, the J end lost 3 bases, and 26 bases lay between the germline ends. This CDR3 is built from 19 residues. CDR3 loop: CASSFPFSGSNQGKETQYF. The CDR3 region has the DNA TGTGCCAGCAGCTTCCCGTTTAGCGGGTCAAATCAGGGGAAAGAGACCCAGTACTTC.

The J gene is TRBJ1-1, the V gene TRBV28; possible D gene TRBD1, 5 bases. V lost 10 bases and J 4 bases, leaving 13 bases between the germline ends. The CDR3 extends over 12 amino acids. The germline gives CDR1 MDHEN, CDR2 SYDVKM. The CDR3 here is CATTSGVTEAFF. In DNA form, the CDR3 reads TGTGCCACCACATCGGGGGTCACTGAAGCTTTCTTT.

The rearrangement uses TRBV19 and TRBJ2-3; D gene ambiguous. Trimming removed 6 bases from V and 2 bases from J, with 9 bases in between. The CDR3 contains 13 residues. Germline V gene sequence: CDR1 LNHDA, CDR2 SQIVND (reference sequence). Here the CDR3 DNA reads TGTGCCAGTAGGGCAGGAATCACAGATACGCAGTATTTT. It translates to CASRAGITDTQYF.

This clone was recorded a few times. The same CDR3 arises from other DNA sequences in this sample as well. The chain joins TRBV7-3 to TRBJ2-3; 9 nucleotides agree with TRBD2. The CDR3 has 13 amino acids. Germline CDR1 and CDR2: SGHTA and FQGTGA. V gave up 3 bases and J gave up 5 bases; unmatched junction bases: 0. The CDR3 loop is CASSLREGDTQYF. CDR3 nucleotide sequence: TGTGCCAGCAGCTTGCGGGAGGGAGATACGCAGTATTTT.

This rearrangement joins TRBV29-1 to TRBJ1-1; D gene uncertain. V lost 6 bases, J lost 3 bases, and 5 bases lay in between. This CDR3 has 10 amino acids. Germline V CDR1 and CDR2: SQVTM, ANQGSEA. The chain's CDR3 is CSVLDTEAFF. CDR3 sequence (DNA): TGCAGCGTACTGGACACTGAAGCTTTCTTT.

The V and J genes are TRBV28 and TRBJ2-4, with 7 bases aligning to TRBD1. The V segment lost 6 bases and the J segment 0 bases; nucleotides outside the gene matches: 11. The CDR3 contains 17 residues. From germline, CDR1 is MDHEN and CDR2 SYDVKM. CDR3 coding DNA: TGTGCCAGCAGACCCGGGACAGACCGCCTAGCCAAAAACATTCAGTACTTC. Translating gives CASRPGTDRLAKNIQYF. Supplemented by reference TRBV28 and TRBJ2-4, the full variable domain reads DVKVTQSSRYLVKRTGEKVFLECVQDMDHENMFWYRQDPGLGLRLIYFSYDVKMKEKGDIPEGYSVSREKKERFSLILESASTNQTSMYLCASRPGTDRLAKNIQYFGAGTRLSVL.

V usage is TRBV5-4 and J usage is TRBJ2-7; 8 positions match TRBD1. Trimming took 3 bases from V and 3 from J; bases not matched to a gene: 2. Germline V gene data show CDR1 as SGHNT and CDR2 as YYREEE (reference sequence). The CDR3 is 13 amino acids. The CDR3 nucleotides read TGTGCCAGCAGCTCTGGACAGGGCTACGAGCAGTACTTC. It encodes CASSSGQGYEQYF.

The chain links TRBV5-6 to TRBJ2-5, with a tentative D call TRBD2 (6 bases). Trimming shortened V by 1 base and J by 4 bases, and 14 bases separated the two germline ends. Per the germline V gene, CDR1 is SGHDT and CDR2 is YYEEEE. The CDR3 covers 15 residues. DNA of the CDR3: TGTGCCAGCAGCTTGTCGGGAGTTGCGGGAGAGACCCAGTACTTC. It yields the protein CASSLSGVAGETQYF.

CDR3 region: CASRVTFAAKNIQYF. In nucleotides, the CDR3 is TGTGCCAGCAGGGTAACCTTTGCGGCCAAAAACATTCAGTACTTC. The gene calls are TRBV6-1 and TRBJ2-4; unclear D gene. The V end was cut by 6 bases, the J end by 1 base, with 13 bases between. The length of the CDR3 is 15 residues. From germline, CDR1 is MNHNS and CDR2 SASEGT.

On this clone: No conserved phenylalanine or tryptophan is present at the end of the CDR3, so a read error is the likely explanation. The limits of the CDR3 on the DNA are not certain, so only TCRdb's listed CDR3 is given. The V call is TRBV27, the J call TRBJ2-7; the table calls TRBD1, which could not be checked here. Counting both end residues, the CDR3 totals 8 amino acids. The germline V gene has CDR1 MNHEY and CDR2 SMNVEV (reference sequence). CDR3 in amino acids: CASRLQGG.

The chain recombines TRBV12-5 with TRBJ2-7; D is perhaps TRBD1 (5 bases). V was clipped by 2 bases and J by 4 bases, with 12 bases between them. The CDR3 extends over 14 amino acids. CDR1 is LGHNT and CDR2 is FRNRAP in the germline V gene. CDR3 nucleotides: TGTGCTAGTGGTTTGTTCCCGACAGATTACGAGCAGTACTTC. This gives the protein CASGLFPTDYEQYF.